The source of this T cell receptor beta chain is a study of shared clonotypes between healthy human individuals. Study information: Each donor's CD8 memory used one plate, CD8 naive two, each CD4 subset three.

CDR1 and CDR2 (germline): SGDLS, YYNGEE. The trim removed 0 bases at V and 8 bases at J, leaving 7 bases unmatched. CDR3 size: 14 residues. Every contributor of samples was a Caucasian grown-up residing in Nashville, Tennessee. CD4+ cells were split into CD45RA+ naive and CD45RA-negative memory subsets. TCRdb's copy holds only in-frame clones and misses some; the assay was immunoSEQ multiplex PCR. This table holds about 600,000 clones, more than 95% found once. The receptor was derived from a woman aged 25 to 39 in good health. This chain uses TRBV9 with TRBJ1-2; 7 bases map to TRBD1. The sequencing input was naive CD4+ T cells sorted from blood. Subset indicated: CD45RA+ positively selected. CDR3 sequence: CASSVADRVGGYTF. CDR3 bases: TGTGCCAGCAGCGTAGCAGACAGGGTAGGAGGCTACACCTTC.